This passage covers 25 T cell receptor beta chains from one sample sequenced in a study of blood T cells in healthy people across ages (dated by TCRdb to the mid-2010s). Library generation was performed with 5' RACE. The sequencer was an Illumina HiSeq 2500. A second PCR of roughly 7 to 12 cycles was run with a J-beta primer mix and a sample-barcoded 5' primer. TCRdb reran the public reads through fastp at Q25 and MiXCR, keeping productive beta chains. All rows with the same CDR3 protein become a single entry with the most common DNA and genes. Within this sample are hundreds of thousands of distinct CDR3 sequences, with under 45% of them counted one time only. The biggest ten clones account for nearly 20% of the sample. Source material: blood. Receptors were obtained from a man in his sixties in good health.

V is TRBV11-1 and J is TRBJ2-7; 7 positions agree with TRBD2. Germline assignment: CDR1 SGHAT and CDR2 FQDESV (reference sequence). V shed 3 bases, J shed 1 base, and the junction held 12 bases outside the gene matches. This CDR3 region has 17 residues. In DNA, the CDR3 is TGTGCCAGCAGCTTGACCGACACTAGCGTCACATCCTACGAGCAGTACTTC. Translated: CASSLTDTSVTSYEQYF.

This chain connects TRBV30 to TRBJ1-4, with D maybe TRBD1 (5 bases). This CDR3 contains 13 residues. Germline V gene data show CDR1 as GTSNPN and CDR2 as SVGIG (reference sequence). Trimming stripped 0 bases from V and 8 bases from J, with 10 bases between. The CDR3: CAWSVQEREKLFF. As DNA, the CDR3 is TGTGCCTGGAGTGTACAGGAAAGAGAAAAACTGTTTTTT.

This clonotype appeared once. The chain links TRBV9 to TRBJ2-5; D is unclear. The CDR3 is 15 residues long. Germline V lookup: CDR1 SGDLS, CDR2 YYNGEE. V was trimmed by 3 bases and J by 11 bases, leaving 23 bases between them. CDR3: CASSAEGESDNEQYF. The CDR3 bases are TGTGCCAGCAGCGCCGAAGGAGAATCCGACAATGAGCAGTACTTC.

The rearrangement links TRBV20-1 to TRBJ2-3; TRBD2 matches 9 bases. Germline-derived CDR1 and CDR2 are DFQATT and SNEGSKA (reference sequence). CDR3 length: 19 residues. Germline trimming cut 4 bases from V and 3 bases from J; bases unmatched to any gene: 20. The CDR3 spells CSAKGLGLAGVSGTDTQYF. CDR3 DNA sequence: TGCAGTGCTAAGGGGCTTGGTTTAGCGGGGGTTTCTGGTACAGATACGCAGTATTTT.

The sample holds many counts of this clonotype. The V gene is TRBV6-1, the J gene TRBJ2-7; 7 nucleotides match TRBD1. Germline assignment: CDR1 MNHNS and CDR2 SASEGT. Losses at the gene ends were 7 bases for V and 1 base for J; bases not matched to a gene: 7. The CDR3 covers 14 residues. The CDR3 nucleotides are TGTGCCAGCACCCCCGGACAGGCATCCTACGAGCAGTACTTC. This encodes CASTPGQASYEQYF.

The chain has TRBV28 and TRBJ1-2; D not resolved. Trimming took off 5 bases at V and 6 bases at J, with 10 bases between the two ends. In germline, CDR1 is MDHEN, CDR2 SYDVKM. The CDR3 sequence is 12 residues long. The CDR3 region has the DNA TGTGCCAGCAGTCCCCGAAAGGATGGCTACACCTTC. It yields the protein CASSPRKDGYTF.

This clonotype has a handful of counts. The chain couples TRBV4-2 to TRBJ2-5, with unresolved D. The germline V gene encodes CDR1 LGHNA and CDR2 YNFKEQ. The CDR3 length is 17 residues. V was cut by 4 bases and J by 7 bases, with 25 bases left in between. CDR3 DNA sequence: TGTGCCAGCAGCCGAGTTGGTGGCGGCGCAGGTGGTGGGACCCAGTACTTC. It translates to CASSRVGGGAGGGTQYF.

Details on this clonotype: At one end the junction does not follow the germline gene, possibly because of a read error. The rearrangement joins TRBV6-2 or TRBV6-3 to TRBJ1-2, with a weak D call TRBD1 (6 bases). From germline, CDR1 is MNHEY and CDR2 SVGEGT. This CDR3 contains 15 residues. CDR3: CASSYYADSHYGHTF. In DNA form, the CDR3 reads TGTGCCAGCAGTTACTACGCGGACAGCCACTATGGCCACACCTTC.

V and J are TRBV20-1 and TRBJ2-7; TRBD1 aligns across 8 bases. Germline V lookup: CDR1 DFQATT, CDR2 SNEGSKA (reference sequence). The CDR3 contains 12 residues. V dropped 3 bases and J dropped 9; count of bases not matched to a gene: 7. CDR3 DNA: TGCAGTGCTAGCCACAGGGGGGATCGGCAGTACTTC. Its translation is CSASHRGDRQYF.

This clonotype was recorded a few times. The CDR3 loop reads CASSVRDGEAFF. CDR3 DNA: TGTGCCAGCAGCGTTAGGGACGGAGAAGCTTTCTTT. The chain combines TRBV9 with TRBJ1-1; maybe TRBD1 (5 bases). Per germline, CDR1 SGDLS and CDR2 YYNGEE. The CDR3 consists of 12 residues. Deletions cut 2 bases from V and 8 bases from J, with 10 bases between.

V and J are TRBV5-1 and TRBJ2-1; maybe TRBD2 (5 bases). TRBJ2-7 explains the end of the DNA better; the J call may be wrong. Germline values: CDR1 SGHRS, CDR2 YFSETQ. The CDR3 sequence is 16 residues long. CDR3 DNA: TGCGCCAGCAGCTTGGCCGGGATTACCTCCTACAATGAGCAGTACTTC. This encodes CASSLAGITSYNEQYF.

The genes are TRBV6-2 or TRBV6-3 and TRBJ2-7, with TRBD2 matching over 10 bases. Germline CDR1 is MNHEY and CDR2 is SVGEGT. Unmatched junction bases numbered 4, after V lost 2 bases and J lost 3 bases. The CDR3 sequence is 15 residues long. CDR3 coding DNA: TGTGCCAGCAGTTACCCTGGGACTAGCGTCTACGAGCAGTACTTC. Amino acid sequence: CASSYPGTSVYEQYF.

The chain has TRBV9 and TRBJ2-3; 9 bases fit TRBD2. CDR1 and CDR2 from the germline V gene are SGDLS and YYNGEE. The CDR3 contains 15 residues. Trimming took 3 bases from V and 1 from J; bases not matched to a gene: 3. CDR3 sequence: CASSGEREGTDTQYF. The DNA for the CDR3 is TGTGCCAGCAGCGGTGAGCGGGAGGGCACAGATACGCAGTATTTT.

The chain couples TRBV5-1 to TRBJ2-1; possible D gene TRBD2, 7 bases. The J call may be wrong; the DNA end is better matched by TRBJ2-7. The CDR3 totals 13 residues. Germline CDR1 SGHRS, CDR2 YFSETQ. CDR3 nucleotides: TGCGCCAGCAGCTCAAGCGGGGACAATGAGCAGTACTTC. It translates to CASSSSGDNEQYF.

The CDR3 DNA reads TGTGCCAGCAGTAGACGACAGACAACTAATGAAAAACTGTTTTTT. It translates to CASSRRQTTNEKLFF. The rearrangement links TRBV6-5 to TRBJ1-4; a possible D gene is TRBD1 (5 bases). Germline CDR1 reads MNHEY; CDR2 reads SVGAGI. V was clipped by 5 bases and J by 0 bases, with 10 bases between them. This CDR3 has 15 residues.

The chain combines TRBV7-2 with TRBJ2-4; D remains ambiguous. This CDR3 is 13 amino acids long. Germline values: CDR1 SGHTA, CDR2 FQGNSA. Trimming stripped 6 bases from V and 9 bases from J, with 15 bases between. CDR3 sequence: CASRPAPKAIQYF. For the CDR3, the DNA is TGTGCCAGCAGGCCGGCCCCTAAGGCCATTCAGTACTTC. Full variable domain (rest looked up from reference TRBV7-2 and TRBJ2-4): GAGVSQSPSNKVTEKGKDVELRCDPISGHTALYWYRQSLGQGLEFLIYFQGNSAPDKSGLPSDRFSAERTGGSVSTLTIQRTQQEDSAVYLCASRPAPKAIQYFGAGTRLSVL.

The chain couples TRBV20-1 to TRBJ1-5; 10 bases match TRBD1. Germline assignment: CDR1 DFQATT and CDR2 SNEGSKA (reference sequence). V shed 1 base, J shed 8 bases, and the junction held 5 bases outside the gene matches. The CDR3 is 14 residues long. The CDR3 spells CSARGGTGAKPQHF. The CDR3 DNA reads TGCAGTGCTAGAGGGGGGACAGGGGCGAAGCCCCAGCATTTT.

The rearrangement joins TRBV5-1 to TRBJ1-2; D may be TRBD1 (6 bases). Germline V CDR1 and CDR2: SGHRS, YFSETQ. V was cut by 4 bases and J by 7 bases, with 17 bases left in between. The CDR3 extends over 14 amino acids. The CDR3 DNA reads TGCGCCAGCAGCCCAGGGACAAACATCGGTGGCTACACCTTC. Protein: CASSPGTNIGGYTF.

This clonotype was detected ten times or more. The CDR3: CASSLPTGWYEQYF. CDR3 nucleotides: TGTGCCAGCAGCTTACCGACAGGGTGGTACGAGCAGTACTTC. The J gene is TRBJ2-7, the V gene TRBV5-5; 7 positions match TRBD1. The CDR3 extends over 14 amino acids. Germline V gives CDR1 SGHKS, CDR2 YYEKEE (reference sequence). The V and J ends lost 2 bases and 4 bases, in that order; junction bases with no gene match: 6.

The V call is TRBV7-9, the J call TRBJ2-5, with TRBD1 as a possible D gene (5 bases). The germline CDR1 and CDR2 sequences are SEHNR and FQNEAQ (reference sequence). The V end was cut by 4 bases, the J end by 11 bases, with 11 bases between. This CDR3 comprises 11 residues. CDR3 DNA sequence: TGTGCCAGCAGCTCGACAGACAAGCAGTACTTC. It codes for CASSSTDKQYF.

This rearrangement joins TRBV11-2 to TRBJ1-2; D not resolved. Trimming shortened V by 5 bases and J by 3 bases, and 7 bases separated the two germline ends. The CDR3 is 12 amino acids. Germline V CDR1 and CDR2: SGHAT, FQNNGV. The CDR3, as DNA: TGTGCCAGCAGCAAACAGCACTATGGCTACACCTTC. Protein product: CASSKQHYGYTF.

This sequence joins TRBV7-2 and TRBJ1-2; D call uncertain. Germline V gene lookup returns CDR1 SGHTA and CDR2 FQGNSA. The CDR3 extends over 14 amino acids. V was trimmed by 5 bases and J by 3 bases, leaving 13 bases between them. The chain's CDR3 is CASSVDGGYYGYTF. The CDR3 DNA sequence: TGTGCCAGCAGCGTAGATGGCGGATACTATGGCTACACCTTC.

This clonotype was counted ten times or more. The chain couples TRBV20-1 to TRBJ2-5, with D perhaps TRBD2 (5 bases). The CDR3 contains 12 residues. V was cut by 3 bases and J by 0 bases, with 5 bases left in between. Germline V gives CDR1 DFQATT, CDR2 SNEGSKA (reference sequence). CDR3 nucleotide sequence: TGCAGTGCTAGGACTAACCAAGAGACCCAGTACTTC. It translates to CSARTNQETQYF.

This clonotype was detected a few times. J is TRBJ2-4 and V is TRBV5-1; D is possibly TRBD2 (5 bases). The DNA matches TRBJ2-7 better at its end, which makes the J call doubtful. The CDR3 is 14 amino acids. The germline V gene has CDR1 SGHRS and CDR2 YFSETQ. The CDR3 DNA follows: TGCGCCAGCAGCTTGGAGCGGCAACACTACGAGCAGTACTTC. Protein: CASSLERQHYEQYF.

V usage is TRBV12-3 or TRBV12-4 and J usage is TRBJ2-1; possibly TRBD2 for D (6 bases). This CDR3 has 16 residues. V was pared by 4 bases and J by 2 bases, with 15 bases between. The CDR3, as DNA: TGTGCCAGCAGTTCGAGAACTAGCCTTGCCTACAATGAGCAGTTCTTC. It translates to CASSSRTSLAYNEQFF.